The 8 T cell receptor beta chains below all came from one sample that was sequenced in a study of blood T cells in healthy people across ages. Together with a sample-barcoded 5' primer, a J-beta primer mix was included in a second PCR lasting roughly 7 to 11 cycles. Each CDR3 protein gets one entry after TCRdb re-called the 5' RACE reads with MiXCR. Among some 800,000 distinct CDR3 sequences listed, roughly 25% were seen once. These data are also associated with another study on T cells of mothers and their children.

Sequenced input: blood. The receptors shown here come from a boy aged 5-17 years in good health.

This chain connects TRBV7-9 to TRBJ1-1; D remains unclear. V lost 5 bases and J lost 9, with 4 bases in between. Looked up from germline, CDR1 is SEHNR and CDR2 is FQNEAQ (reference sequence). This CDR3 has 9 residues. The CDR3 region is CASSRQAFF. In nucleotides, the CDR3 is TGTGCCAGCAGCCGTCAAGCTTTCTTT.

The sample holds many counts of this clonotype. The J gene is TRBJ2-7, the V gene TRBV20-1; D unresolved. This CDR3 has 13 amino acids. CDR1 is DFQATT, CDR2 SNEGSKA, per germline (reference sequence). V gave up 5 bases and J gave up 7 bases, with 18 bases separating them. The CDR3 region is CSAFNSLAEEQYF. The CDR3 nucleotides read TGCAGTGCTTTCAATTCCCTCGCAGAAGAGCAGTACTTC.

The chain recombines TRBV4-3 with TRBJ2-5; TRBD2 matches 7 bases. The ends lost 0 bases at V and 13 bases at J; junction bases unmatched: 5. Germline lookup yields CDR1 LGHNA and CDR2 YSLEER. CDR3 size: 12 residues. CDR3 protein: CASSQDEGLLYF. The CDR3 coding sequence is TGCGCCAGCAGCCAAGATGAGGGACTATTGTACTTC.

The chain links TRBV7-9 to TRBJ2-6, with D possibly being TRBD1 (6 bases). The length of the CDR3 is 15 residues. The V gene's germline CDR1 is SEHNR and CDR2 FQNEAQ (reference sequence). V was clipped by 10 bases and J by 2 bases, with 15 bases between them. CDR3 nucleotides: TGTGCCACCCAAAATACAGGGACTGGGGCCAACGTCCTGACTTTC. It yields the protein CATQNTGTGANVLTF.

Of note for this clonotype: This clone may be a read error of a much larger clone one base away. The chain couples TRBV20-1 to TRBJ2-7, with 10 bases aligning to TRBD2. Germline CDR1 reads DFQATT; CDR2 reads SNEGSKA (reference sequence). The CDR3 loop spans 17 amino acids. Unmatched junction bases numbered 12, after V lost 4 bases and J lost 0 bases. DNA for the CDR3: TGCAGTGCTATAGACCTAGATAGCGGGAGGTACTCCTACGAGCAGTACTTC. Encoded protein: CSAIDLDSGRYSYEQYF.

This clonotype was observed at least ten times. CDR3 sequence reads: CASSSGQNTGELFF. The DNA of the CDR3 is TGTGCCAGCAGCTCGGGACAGAACACCGGGGAGCTGTTTTTT. The genes are TRBV7-3 and TRBJ2-2; tentative D call: TRBD1 (6 bases). V was shortened by 4 bases and J by 1 base, with 7 bases between the two germline ends. The CDR3 is 14 residues long. Germline CDR1 reads SGHTA; CDR2 reads FQGTGA.

This chain uses TRBV20-1 with TRBJ1-1; TRBD1 might be the D (6 bases). Trimming cost V 6 bases and J 0 bases, with 14 bases left between them. Germline V gene sequence: CDR1 DFQATT, CDR2 SNEGSKA (reference sequence). The CDR3 has 14 amino acids. The CDR3 DNA reads as TGCAGTGCGAGGCCACAGGGCCTGAACACTGAAGCTTTCTTT. As protein: CSARPQGLNTEAFF.

A few counts support this clonotype. This sequence joins TRBV11-3 and TRBJ2-1, with 7 bases aligning to TRBD2. V was clipped by 6 bases and J by 4 bases; unmatched bases: 9. This CDR3 spans 15 amino acids. Germline V lookup: CDR1 SGHNT, CDR2 YENEEA. CDR3 protein: CASSSRGGQYNEQFF. DNA for the CDR3: TGTGCCAGCAGTTCGAGGGGAGGGCAATACAATGAGCAGTTCTTC.